This is a list of T cell receptor beta chains from one sample in a study of CD8 T cells in ankylosing spondylitis. TCRdb processed the 5' RACE reads anew with MiXCR; each CDR3 protein has one entry. The sample holds roughly 130,000 distinct CDR3 sequences, approximately 9.2% seen once. Input material: synovial fluid, either unsorted or a sorted T cell fraction (not recorded which). These receptors all come from a male donor with ankylosing spondylitis. The CDR3 runs from the conserved cysteine through the conserved F or W. The order of the fields is V gene, J gene, clone size, D gene, CDR3 protein, CDR3 DNA. A D gene is named only where the DNA matches it firmly. Clone size appears in some rows only: once, few, many, or a class for an expanded clone.

>TRBV5-4|TRBJ2-5|few|-
CASSPKQYQETQYF
TGTGCCAGCAGCCCAAAACAGTACCAAGAGACCCAGTACTTC
>TRBV2|TRBJ1-1|few|TRBD1
CASRLTGMITEAFF
TGTGCCAGCAGATTGACAGGGATGATCACTGAAGCTTTCTTT
>TRBV12-3/TRBV12-4|TRBJ2-7|medium-sized|-
CASSPYYEQYF
TGTGCCAGCAGCCCTTACTACGAGCAGTACTTC
>TRBV7-2|TRBJ2-1|-|-
CASSKDTGSYNEQFF
TGTGCCAGCAGCAAAGATACAGGTTCCTACAATGAGCAGTTCTTC
>TRBV7-2|TRBJ2-3|-|-
CTSSGVAGARDTQYF
TGTACCAGCAGCGGGGTGGCAGGGGCGCGAGATACGCAGTATTTT
>TRBV7-8|TRBJ2-7|few|-
CASSLVGGSPYEQYF
TGTGCCAGCAGCTTAGTCGGCGGTAGTCCCTACGAGCAGTACTTC
>TRBV3-1|TRBJ1-1|many|TRBD1
CASSQRGRGTEAFF
TGTGCCAGCAGCCAACGAGGCAGGGGGACTGAAGCTTTCTTT
>TRBV5-5|TRBJ2-1|few|TRBD1
CASSSLGQGQVGQFF
TGTGCCAGCAGCTCTTTGGGACAGGGCCAAGTCGGGCAGTTCTTC
>TRBV3-1|TRBJ2-3|few|TRBD1
CASSFRTGGVDTQYF
TGTGCCAGCAGCTTCCGGACAGGGGGCGTAGATACGCAGTATTTT
>TRBV28|TRBJ1-4|many|TRBD1
CASSKTTGGSNEKLFF
TGTGCCAGCAGCAAAACAACAGGGGGAAGTAATGAAAAACTGTTTTTT
>TRBV29-1|TRBJ1-2|many|TRBD1
CSVPDRLYYGYTF
TGCAGCGTCCCGGACAGGCTGTACTATGGCTACACCTTC
>TRBV14|TRBJ2-1|many|-
CASSHGGSSRVF
TGTGCCAGCAGCCACGGGGGATCCTCTCGGGTCTTC
>TRBV5-1|TRBJ2-2|many|-
CASRPDTDSGELFF
TGCGCCAGCAGGCCAGACACCGACTCCGGGGAGCTGTTTTTT
>TRBV20-1|TRBJ2-7|-|TRBD1
CSAIPPVDRGQDEQYF
TGCAGTGCTATCCCCCCAGTAGACAGGGGGCAAGACGAGCAGTACTTC
>TRBV20-1|TRBJ1-1|-|-
CSASTVTEAFF
TGCAGTGCTAGTACGGTCACTGAAGCTTTCTTT
>TRBV29-1|TRBJ2-7|few|-
CSASVGVHSYEQYF
TGCAGCGCATCGGTGGGGGTACACTCCTACGAGCAGTACTTC
>TRBV6-4|TRBJ1-4|many|TRBD1
CARSGTGREKLFF
TGTGCCAGGTCCGGGACAGGGCGTGAAAAACTGTTTTTT
>TRBV5-6|TRBJ1-1|many|-
CASSFTMNTEAFF
TGTGCCAGCAGCTTTACAATGAACACTGAAGCTTTCTTT
>TRBV12-3/TRBV12-4|TRBJ1-2|-|TRBD1
CASSRHGRGQYGYTF
TGTGCCAGCAGTCGTCACGGGAGGGGGCAATATGGCTACACCTTC
>TRBV7-2|TRBJ2-7|-|-
CASSSDTGNEQYF
TGTGCCAGCAGCTCGGACACCGGCAACGAGCAGTACTTC
>TRBV9|TRBJ2-7|many|-
CASSVRGSGSYEQYF
TGTGCCAGCAGCGTAAGAGGTAGTGGATCCTACGAGCAGTACTTC